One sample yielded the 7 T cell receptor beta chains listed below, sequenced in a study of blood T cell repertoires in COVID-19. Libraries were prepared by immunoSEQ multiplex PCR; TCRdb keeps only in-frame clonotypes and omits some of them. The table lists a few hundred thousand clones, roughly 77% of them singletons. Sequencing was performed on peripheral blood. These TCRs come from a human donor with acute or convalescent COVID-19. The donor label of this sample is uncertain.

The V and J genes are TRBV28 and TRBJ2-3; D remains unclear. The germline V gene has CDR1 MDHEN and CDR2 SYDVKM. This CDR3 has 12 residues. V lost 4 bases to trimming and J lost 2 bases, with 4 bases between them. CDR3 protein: CASSSDTDTQYF. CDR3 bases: TGTGCCAGCAGTTCAGACACAGATACGCAGTATTTT.

CDR3 amino acids: CASSGSTRKIKETQYF. The DNA of the CDR3 is TGTGCCAGCAGTGGGTCCACCAGGAAAATAAAAGAGACCCAGTACTTC. The chain carries TRBV5-4 and TRBJ2-5, with D unresolved. From germline, CDR1 is SGHNT and CDR2 YYREEE (reference sequence). V was trimmed by 5 bases and J by 3 bases, leaving 20 bases between them. CDR3 length equals 16 residues. Variable domain in full (rest from reference TRBV5-4 and TRBJ2-5): ETGVTQSPTHLIKTRGQQVTLRCSSQSGHNTVSWYQQALGQGPQFIFQYYREEENGRGNFPPRFSGLQFPNYSSELNVNALELDDSALYLCASSGSTRKIKETQYFGPGTRLLVL.

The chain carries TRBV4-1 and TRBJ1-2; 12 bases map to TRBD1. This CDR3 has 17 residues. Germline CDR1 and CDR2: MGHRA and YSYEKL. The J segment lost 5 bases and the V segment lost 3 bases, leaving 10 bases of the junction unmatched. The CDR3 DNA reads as TGCGCCAGCAGCCAGTTGGGGACAGGGGGCGTACTATATGGCTACACCTTC. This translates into CASSQLGTGGVLYGYTF.

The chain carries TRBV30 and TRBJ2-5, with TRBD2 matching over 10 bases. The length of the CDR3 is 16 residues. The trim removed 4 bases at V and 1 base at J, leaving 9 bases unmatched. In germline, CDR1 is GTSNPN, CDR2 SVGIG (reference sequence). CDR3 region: CAWMGGAGGIQETQYF. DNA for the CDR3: TGTGCCTGGATGGGAGGAGCGGGGGGGATCCAAGAGACCCAGTACTTC.

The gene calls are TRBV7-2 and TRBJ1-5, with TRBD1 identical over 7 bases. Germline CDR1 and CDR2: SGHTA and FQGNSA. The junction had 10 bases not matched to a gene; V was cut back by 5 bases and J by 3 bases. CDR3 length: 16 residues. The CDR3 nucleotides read TGTGCCAGCAGCCCGGACAGGATTAGGGTCAATCAGCCCCAGCATTTT. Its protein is CASSPDRIRVNQPQHF.

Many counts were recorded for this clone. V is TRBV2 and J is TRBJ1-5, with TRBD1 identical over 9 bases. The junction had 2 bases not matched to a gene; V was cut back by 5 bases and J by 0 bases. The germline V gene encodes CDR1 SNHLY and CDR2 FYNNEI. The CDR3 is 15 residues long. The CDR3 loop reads CASSYRGLSNQPQHF. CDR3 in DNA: TGTGCCAGCAGTTACAGGGGGCTTAGCAATCAGCCCCAGCATTTT.

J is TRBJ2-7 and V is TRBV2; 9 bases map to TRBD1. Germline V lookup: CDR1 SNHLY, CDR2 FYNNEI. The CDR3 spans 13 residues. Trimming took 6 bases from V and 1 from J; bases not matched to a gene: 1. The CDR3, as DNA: TGTGCCAGCAGGGGACAGGGATCCTACGAGCAGTACTTC. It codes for CASRGQGSYEQYF.